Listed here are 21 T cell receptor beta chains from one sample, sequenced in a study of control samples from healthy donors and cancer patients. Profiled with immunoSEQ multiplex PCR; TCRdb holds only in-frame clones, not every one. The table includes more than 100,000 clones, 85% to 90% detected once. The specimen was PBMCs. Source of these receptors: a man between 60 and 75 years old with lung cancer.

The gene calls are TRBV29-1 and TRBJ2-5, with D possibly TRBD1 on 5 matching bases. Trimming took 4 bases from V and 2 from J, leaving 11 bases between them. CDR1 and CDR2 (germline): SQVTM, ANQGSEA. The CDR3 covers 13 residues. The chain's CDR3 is CSVGIGAQETQYF. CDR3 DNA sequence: TGCAGCGTTGGAATAGGGGCACAAGAGACCCAGTACTTC. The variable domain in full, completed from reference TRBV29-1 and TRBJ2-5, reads SAVISQKPSRDICQRGTSLTIQCQVDSQVTMMFWYRQQPGQSLTLIATANQGSEATYESGFVIDKFPISRPNLTFSTLTVSNMSPEDSSIYLCSVGIGAQETQYFGPGTRLLVL.

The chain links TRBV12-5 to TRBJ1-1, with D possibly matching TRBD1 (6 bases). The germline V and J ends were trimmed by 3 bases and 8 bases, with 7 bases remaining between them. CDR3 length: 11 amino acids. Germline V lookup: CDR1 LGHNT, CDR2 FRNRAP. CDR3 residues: CASGFGTEAFF. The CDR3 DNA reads TGTGCTAGTGGTTTCGGGACAGAAGCTTTCTTT.

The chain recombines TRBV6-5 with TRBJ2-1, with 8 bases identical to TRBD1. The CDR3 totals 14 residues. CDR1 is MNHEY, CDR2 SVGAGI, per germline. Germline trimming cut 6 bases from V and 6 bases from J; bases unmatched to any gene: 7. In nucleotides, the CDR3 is TGTGCCAGCAGGGACAGGGAGGTGGGCAATGAGCAGTTCTTC. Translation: CASRDREVGNEQFF.

CDR3 residues: CAISDEGDQPQHF. CDR3 bases: TGTGCCATCAGTGACGAGGGGGATCAGCCCCAGCATTTT. The chain recombines TRBV10-3 with TRBJ1-5; TRBD1 is a possible D gene (6 bases). Looked up from germline, CDR1 is ENHRY and CDR2 is SYGVKD. This CDR3 is 13 amino acids long. V was cut by 3 bases and J by 5 bases, with 8 bases left in between.

Here the CDR3 reads CASSFTYEQYV. The DNA of the CDR3 is TGTGCCAGCAGCTTTACCTACGAGCAGTACGTC. The chain recombines TRBV7-9 with TRBJ2-7; no reliable D call. This CDR3 has 11 residues. The germline V gene has CDR1 SEHNR and CDR2 FQNEAQ (reference sequence). With 3 bases removed from V and 2 bases from J, the gap between germline ends came to 2 bases.

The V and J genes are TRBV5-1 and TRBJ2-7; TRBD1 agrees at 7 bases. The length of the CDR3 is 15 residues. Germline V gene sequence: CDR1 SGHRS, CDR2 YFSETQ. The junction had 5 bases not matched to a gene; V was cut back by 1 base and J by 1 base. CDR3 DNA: TGCGCCAGCAGCTTGACAGGGGAATTATCCTACGAGCAGTACGTC. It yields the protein CASSLTGELSYEQYV.

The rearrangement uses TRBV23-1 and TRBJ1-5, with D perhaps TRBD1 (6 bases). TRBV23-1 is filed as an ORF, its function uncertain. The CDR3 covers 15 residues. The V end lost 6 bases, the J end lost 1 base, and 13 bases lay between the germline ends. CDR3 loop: CASSETGRSNQPQHF. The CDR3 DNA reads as TGCGCCAGCAGCGAAACAGGGAGAAGCAATCAGCCCCAGCATTTT.

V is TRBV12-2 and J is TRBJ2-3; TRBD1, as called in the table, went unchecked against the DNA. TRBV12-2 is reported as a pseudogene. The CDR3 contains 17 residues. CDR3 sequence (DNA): TGTGCAAGTCGCCGCCGGGACAGGGGGTATAGCACAGATACGCAGTATTTT. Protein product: CASRRRDRGYSTDTQYF.

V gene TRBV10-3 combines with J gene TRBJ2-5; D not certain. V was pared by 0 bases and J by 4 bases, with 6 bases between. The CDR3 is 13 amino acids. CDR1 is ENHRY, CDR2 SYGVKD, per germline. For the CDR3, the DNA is TGTGCCATCAGTGAGTCCGTAGGAGAGACCCAGTACTTC. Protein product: CAISESVGETQYF.

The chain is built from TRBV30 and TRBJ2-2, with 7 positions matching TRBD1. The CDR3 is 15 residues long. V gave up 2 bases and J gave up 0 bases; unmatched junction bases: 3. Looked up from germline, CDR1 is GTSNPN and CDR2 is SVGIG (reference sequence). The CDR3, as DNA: TGTGCCTGGAGTAGGGGACAGACGAACACCGGGGAGCTGTTTTTT. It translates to CAWSRGQTNTGELFF.

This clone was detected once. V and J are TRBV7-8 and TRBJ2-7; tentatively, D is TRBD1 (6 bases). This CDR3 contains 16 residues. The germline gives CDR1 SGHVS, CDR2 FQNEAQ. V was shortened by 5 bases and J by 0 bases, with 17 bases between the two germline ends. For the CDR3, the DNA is TGTGCCAGCAGCATTTCCCCGGGACACAGCTCCTACGAGCAGTACGTC. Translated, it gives CASSISPGHSSYEQYV.

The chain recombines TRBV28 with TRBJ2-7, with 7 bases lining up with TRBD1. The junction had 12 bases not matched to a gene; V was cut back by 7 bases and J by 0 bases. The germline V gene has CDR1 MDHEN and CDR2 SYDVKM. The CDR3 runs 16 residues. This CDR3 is CASTPEGALSSYEQYF. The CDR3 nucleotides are TGTGCCAGCACTCCCGAGGGGGCCCTGAGCTCCTACGAGCAGTACTTC.

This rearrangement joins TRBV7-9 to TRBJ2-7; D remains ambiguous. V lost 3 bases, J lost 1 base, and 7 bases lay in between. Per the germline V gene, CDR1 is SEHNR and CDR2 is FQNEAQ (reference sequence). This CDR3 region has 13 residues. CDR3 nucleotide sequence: TGTGCCAGCAGCTTGGTGAGTTCCTACGAGCAGTACGTC. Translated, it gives CASSLVSSYEQYV.

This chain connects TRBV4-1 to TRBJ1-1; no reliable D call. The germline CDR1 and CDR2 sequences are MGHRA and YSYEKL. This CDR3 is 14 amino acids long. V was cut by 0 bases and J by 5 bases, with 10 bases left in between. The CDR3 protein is CASSQEKSRTEAFF. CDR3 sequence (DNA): TGCGCCAGCAGCCAAGAGAAATCAAGGACTGAAGCTTTCTTT.

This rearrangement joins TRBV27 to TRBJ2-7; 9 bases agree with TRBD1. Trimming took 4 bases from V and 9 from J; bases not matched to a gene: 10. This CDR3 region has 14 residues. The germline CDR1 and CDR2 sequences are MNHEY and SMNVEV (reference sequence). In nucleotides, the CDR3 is TGTGCCAGCAGTTCGCCGGGACAGGGTTTTAGGCAGTACTTC. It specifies CASSSPGQGFRQYF.

The CDR3 loop is CAAGPGNEKLFF. The CDR3 DNA follows: TGTGCCGCGGGCCCCGGTAATGAAAAACTGTTTTTT. This chain connects TRBV30 to TRBJ1-4, with D unresolved. The CDR3 covers 12 residues. The germline V gene has CDR1 GTSNPN and CDR2 SVGIG (reference sequence). Trimming stripped 8 bases from V and 4 bases from J, with 11 bases between. The variable domain in full, completed from reference TRBV30 and TRBJ1-4, reads SQTIHQWPATLVQPVGSPLSLECTVEGTSNPNLYWYRQAAGRGLQLLFYSVGIGQISSEVPQNLSASRPQDRQFILSSKKLLLSDSGFYLCAAGPGNEKLFFGSGTQLSVL.

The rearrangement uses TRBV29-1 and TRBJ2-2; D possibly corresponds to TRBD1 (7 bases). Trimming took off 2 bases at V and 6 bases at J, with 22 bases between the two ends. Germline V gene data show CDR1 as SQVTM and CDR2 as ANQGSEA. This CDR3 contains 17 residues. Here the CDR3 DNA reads TGCAGCGTTGAACCTGCCTGGACAGGAGGGGTGGCCGGGGAGCTGTTTTTT. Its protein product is CSVEPAWTGGVAGELFF.

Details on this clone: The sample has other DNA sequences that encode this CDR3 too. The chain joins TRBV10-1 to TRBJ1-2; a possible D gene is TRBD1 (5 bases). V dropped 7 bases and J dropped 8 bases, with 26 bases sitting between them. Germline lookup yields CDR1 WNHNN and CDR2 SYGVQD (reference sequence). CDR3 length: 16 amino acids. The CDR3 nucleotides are TGCGCCAGCAATCTACAATCACGGGGTGGGAGGGGAGGCTACACCTTC. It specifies CASNLQSRGGRGGYTF.

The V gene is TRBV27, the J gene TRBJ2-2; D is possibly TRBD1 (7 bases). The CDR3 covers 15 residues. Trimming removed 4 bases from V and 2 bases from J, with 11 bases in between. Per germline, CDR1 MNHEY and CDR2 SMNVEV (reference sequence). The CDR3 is CASSWQGGNTGELFF. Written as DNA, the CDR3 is TGTGCCAGCAGTTGGCAGGGGGGTAACACCGGGGAGCTGTTTTTT.

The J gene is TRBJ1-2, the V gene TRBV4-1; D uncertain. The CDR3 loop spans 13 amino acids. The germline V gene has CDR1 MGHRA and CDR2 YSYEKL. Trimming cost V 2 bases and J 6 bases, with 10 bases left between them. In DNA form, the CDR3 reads TGCGCCAGCAGCCAAACAGTCGGGGATGGCTACACCTTC. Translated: CASSQTVGDGYTF.

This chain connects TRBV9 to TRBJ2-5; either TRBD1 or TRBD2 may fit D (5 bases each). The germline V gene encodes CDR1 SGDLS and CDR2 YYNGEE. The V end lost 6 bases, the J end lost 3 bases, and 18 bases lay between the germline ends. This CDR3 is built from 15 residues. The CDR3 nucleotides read TGTGCCAGCAACCAGGGTATCGGGACGAAAGAGACCCAGTACTTC. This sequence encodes CASNQGIGTKETQYF.